Listed below are T cell receptor beta chains from one sample, sequenced in a study of OX40 agonist ivuxolimab in advanced cancers. The data were produced by immunoSEQ multiplex PCR, yet TCRdb's version contains in-frame clones alone and is incomplete. The sample includes 90,000 or so clones, roughly 91% of them seen just once. Sequencing was performed on CD4+ or CD8+ T cells sorted from blood, taken in a trial of the OX40 agonist ivuxolimab. The receptors here all came from an adult with an advanced solid tumor such as melanoma, head and neck, liver or kidney cancer. The CDR3 runs from the conserved cysteine through the conserved F or W. A D gene is named only where the DNA matches it firmly. Rows may omit the clone size; those that give it use once, few, many or a size class.

V	D	J	size	DNA	CDR3
TRBV5-1	NA	TRBJ2-3	NA	TGCGCCAGCAGCCATGTAGCGGCTAGCACAGATACGCAGTATTTT	CASSHVAASTDTQYF
TRBV7-2	TRBD1	TRBJ2-7	once	TGTGCCAGCAGCAACCGGGACAGGGTCGGGGAGCAGTACTTC	CASSNRDRVGEQYF
TRBV6-5	NA	TRBJ1-5	NA	TGTGCCAGCAGTTACGTTGGGGGGGATCATCAGCCCCAGCATTTT	CASSYVGGDHQPQHF
TRBV30	TRBD1	TRBJ2-3	NA	TGTGCCTGGACGCTAGGGGGCCGGACAGATACGCAGTATTTT	CAWTLGGRTDTQYF
TRBV6-7	TRBD2	TRBJ2-7	NA	TGTGCCAGCAGTTACTCGACTAGCGGGAGGGACAAGTACGAGCAGTACTTC	CASSYSTSGRDKYEQYF
TRBV7-8	TRBD1	TRBJ1-2	NA	TGTGCCAGCAGCCAATCAACAGGGGAATCAGAGGGCTACACCTTC	CASSQSTGESEGYTF
TRBV29-1	NA	TRBJ2-2	NA	TGCAGCGCGGAATCCGGGGAGCTGTTTTTT	CSAESGELFF
TRBV9	TRBD2	TRBJ2-7	NA	TGTGCCAGCGGGGCTCTAGGACTAGCGGCCTACGAGCAGTACTTC	CASGALGLAAYEQYF
TRBV7-2	TRBD2	TRBJ2-5	NA	TGTGCCAGCAGCTTTATCGCTAGCGGGAGAGAGACCCAGTACTTC	CASSFIASGRETQYF
TRBV30	NA	TRBJ1-6	NA	TGTGCCTGGAGTAGGGACCAGAAACCCCTCCACTTT	CAWSRDQKPLHF
TRBV7-6	TRBD1	TRBJ2-1	NA	TGTGCCAGCAGCCAGGGACAGGGAGGGTACAATGAGCAGTTCTTC	CASSQGQGGYNEQFF
TRBV28	NA	TRBJ2-7	NA	TGTGCCAGCAGTTTGGGGGTATTAGGCTACGAGCAGTACTTC	CASSLGVLGYEQYF
TRBV5-1	NA	TRBJ1-2	NA	TGCGCCAGCAGCTTGCGGGGCCCCCCGGACGAGGGCTACACCTTC	CASSLRGPPDEGYTF
TRBV5-1	NA	TRBJ2-3	NA	TGCGCCAGCAGTCCTGACAACACAGATACGCAGTATTTT	CASSPDNTDTQYF
TRBV30	NA	TRBJ2-7	NA	TGTGCCTGGAGTCACGGGACCTACGAGCAGTACTTC	CAWSHGTYEQYF
TRBV7-6	NA	TRBJ2-1	NA	TGTGCCAGCAGTCCGGGGACAATTGGGGAGCAGTTCTTC	CASSPGTIGEQFF
TRBV11-3	NA	TRBJ2-7	NA	TGTGCCAGCAGCACCGCATCCGAGCAGTACTTC	CASSTASEQYF